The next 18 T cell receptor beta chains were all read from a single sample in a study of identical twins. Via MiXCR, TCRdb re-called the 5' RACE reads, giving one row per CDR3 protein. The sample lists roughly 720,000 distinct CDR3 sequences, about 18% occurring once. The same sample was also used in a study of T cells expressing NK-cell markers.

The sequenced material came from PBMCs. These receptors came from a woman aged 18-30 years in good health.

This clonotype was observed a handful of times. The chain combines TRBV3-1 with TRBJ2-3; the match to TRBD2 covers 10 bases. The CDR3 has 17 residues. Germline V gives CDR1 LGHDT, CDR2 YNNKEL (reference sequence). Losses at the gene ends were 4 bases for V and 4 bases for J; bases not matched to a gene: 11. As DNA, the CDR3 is TGTGCCAGCAGCCTCCGCCGGGCTAGCGGGAGACCAGATACGCAGTATTTT. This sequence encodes CASSLRRASGRPDTQYF.

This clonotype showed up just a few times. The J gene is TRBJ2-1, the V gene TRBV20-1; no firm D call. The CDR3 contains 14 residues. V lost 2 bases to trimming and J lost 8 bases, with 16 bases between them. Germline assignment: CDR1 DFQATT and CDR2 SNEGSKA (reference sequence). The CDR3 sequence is CSARLPTSRYEQFF. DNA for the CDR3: TGCAGTGCTAGATTGCCGACCTCCAGGTATGAGCAGTTCTTC.

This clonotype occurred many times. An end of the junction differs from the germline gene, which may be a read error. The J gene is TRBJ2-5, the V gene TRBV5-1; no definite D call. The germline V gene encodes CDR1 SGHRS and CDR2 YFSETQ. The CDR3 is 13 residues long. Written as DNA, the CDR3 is TGTGCCAGCAGTTTTCTAGGCCAAGAGACCCAGTACTTC. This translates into CASSFLGQETQYF.

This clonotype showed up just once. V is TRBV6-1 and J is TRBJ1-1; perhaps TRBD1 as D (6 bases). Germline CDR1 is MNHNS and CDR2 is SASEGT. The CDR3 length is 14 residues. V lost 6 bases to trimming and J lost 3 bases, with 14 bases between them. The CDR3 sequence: CASSWTDEYTEAFF. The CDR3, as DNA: TGTGCCAGCAGCTGGACAGACGAGTACACTGAAGCTTTCTTT.

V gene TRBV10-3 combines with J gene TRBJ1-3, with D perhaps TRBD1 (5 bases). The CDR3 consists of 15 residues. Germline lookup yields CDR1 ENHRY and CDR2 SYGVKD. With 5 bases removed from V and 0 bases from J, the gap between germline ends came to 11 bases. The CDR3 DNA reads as TGTGCCATCAGTAACGGGGGGACCTCTGGAAACACCATATATTTT. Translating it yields CAISNGGTSGNTIYF.

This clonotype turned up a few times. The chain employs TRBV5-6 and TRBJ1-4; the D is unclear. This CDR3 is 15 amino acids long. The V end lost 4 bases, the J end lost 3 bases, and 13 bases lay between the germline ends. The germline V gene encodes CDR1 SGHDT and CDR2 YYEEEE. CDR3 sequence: CASSDKLRPNEKLFF. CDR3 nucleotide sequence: TGTGCCAGCAGCGACAAGCTACGTCCTAATGAAAAACTGTTTTTT.

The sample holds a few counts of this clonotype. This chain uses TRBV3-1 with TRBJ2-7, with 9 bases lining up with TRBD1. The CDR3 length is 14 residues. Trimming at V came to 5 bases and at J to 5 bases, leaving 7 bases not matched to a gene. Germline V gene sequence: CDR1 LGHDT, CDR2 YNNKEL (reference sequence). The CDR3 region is CASSSGTGKNEQYF. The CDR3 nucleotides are TGTGCCAGCAGCTCCGGGACAGGGAAAAACGAGCAGTACTTC.

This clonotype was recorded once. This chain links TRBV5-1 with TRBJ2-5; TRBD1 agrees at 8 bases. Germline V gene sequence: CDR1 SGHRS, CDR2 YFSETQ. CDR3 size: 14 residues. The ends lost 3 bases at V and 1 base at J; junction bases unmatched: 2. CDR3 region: CASSYGTGQETQYF. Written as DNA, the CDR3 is TGCGCCAGCAGCTACGGGACAGGCCAAGAGACCCAGTACTTC.

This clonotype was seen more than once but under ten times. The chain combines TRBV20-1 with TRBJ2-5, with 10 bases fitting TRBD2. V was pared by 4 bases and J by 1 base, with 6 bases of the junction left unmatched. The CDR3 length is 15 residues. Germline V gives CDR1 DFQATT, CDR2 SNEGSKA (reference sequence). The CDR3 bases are TGCAGTGCTACTAGACTAGCGGGTCCCCAAGAGACCCAGTACTTC. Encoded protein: CSATRLAGPQETQYF.

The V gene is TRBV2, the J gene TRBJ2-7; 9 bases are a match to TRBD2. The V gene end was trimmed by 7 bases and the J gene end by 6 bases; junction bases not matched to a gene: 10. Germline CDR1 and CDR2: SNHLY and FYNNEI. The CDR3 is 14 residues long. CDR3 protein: CASIPGLAISEQYF. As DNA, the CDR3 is TGTGCCAGCATACCGGGACTAGCAATAAGCGAGCAGTACTTC. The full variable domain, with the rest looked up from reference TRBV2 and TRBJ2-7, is EPEVTQTPSHQVTQMGQEVILRCVPISNHLYFYWYRQILGQKVEFLVSFYNNEISEKSEIFDDQFSVERPDGSNFTLKIRSTKLEDSAMYFCASIPGLAISEQYFGPGTRLTVT.

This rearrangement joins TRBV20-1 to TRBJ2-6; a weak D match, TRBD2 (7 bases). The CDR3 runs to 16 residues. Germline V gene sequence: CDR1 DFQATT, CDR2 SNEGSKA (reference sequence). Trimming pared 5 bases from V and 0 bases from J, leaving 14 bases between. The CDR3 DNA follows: TGCAGTGCTGGCCGGGGGGCCAGCTCTGGGGCCAACGTCCTGACTTTC. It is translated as CSAGRGASSGANVLTF.

The CDR3 DNA is TGCAGTGCTCTAGGGGGCCCCTGGGAGGAGCAGTACTTC. Protein product: CSALGGPWEEQYF. The V gene is TRBV20-1, the J gene TRBJ2-7; 7 bases align to TRBD1. Germline V gene data show CDR1 as DFQATT and CDR2 as SNEGSKA (reference sequence). The junction had 11 bases not matched to a gene; V was cut back by 5 bases and J by 7 bases. The CDR3 extends over 13 amino acids.

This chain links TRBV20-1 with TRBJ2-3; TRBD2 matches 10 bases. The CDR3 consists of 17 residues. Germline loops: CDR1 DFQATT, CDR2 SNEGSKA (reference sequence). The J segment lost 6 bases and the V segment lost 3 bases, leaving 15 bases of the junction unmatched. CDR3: CSARGRLAGASGDTQYF. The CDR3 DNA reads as TGCAGTGCTAGGGGTCGCCTAGCGGGAGCGTCTGGGGATACGCAGTATTTT.

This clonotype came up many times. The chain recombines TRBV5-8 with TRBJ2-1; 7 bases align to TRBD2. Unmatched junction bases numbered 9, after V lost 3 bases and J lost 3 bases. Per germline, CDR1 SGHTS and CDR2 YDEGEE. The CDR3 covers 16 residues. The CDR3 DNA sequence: TGTGCCAGCAGCTCTGGGACTACCCATTTCTACAATGAGCAGTTCTTC. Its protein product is CASSSGTTHFYNEQFF. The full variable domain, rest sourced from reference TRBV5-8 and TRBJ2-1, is EAGVTQSPTHLIKTRGQQATLRCSPISGHTSVYWYQQALGLGLQFLLWYDEGEERNRGNFPPRFSGRQFPNYSSELNVNALELEDSALYLCASSSGTTHFYNEQFFGPGTRLTVL.

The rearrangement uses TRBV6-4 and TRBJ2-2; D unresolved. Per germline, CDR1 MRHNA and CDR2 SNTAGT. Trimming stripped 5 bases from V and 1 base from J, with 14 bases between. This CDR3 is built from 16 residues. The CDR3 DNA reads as TGTGCCAGCAGTAAAGGACCGACCCGGAACACCGGGGAGCTGTTTTTT. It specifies CASSKGPTRNTGELFF.

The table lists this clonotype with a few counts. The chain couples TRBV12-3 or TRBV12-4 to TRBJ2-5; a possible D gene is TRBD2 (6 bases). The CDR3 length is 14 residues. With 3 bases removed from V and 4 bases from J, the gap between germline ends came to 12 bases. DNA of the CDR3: TGTGCCAGCAGTTTTCACGGGAGTCGAGAGACCCAGTACTTC. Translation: CASSFHGSRETQYF.

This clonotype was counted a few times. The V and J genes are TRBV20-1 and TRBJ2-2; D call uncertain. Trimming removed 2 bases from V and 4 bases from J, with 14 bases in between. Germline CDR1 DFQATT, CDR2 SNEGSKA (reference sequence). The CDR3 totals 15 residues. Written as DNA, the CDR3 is TGCAGTGCTAGAAATGGCGGAACGGGCACCGGGGAGCTGTTTTTT. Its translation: CSARNGGTGTGELFF.

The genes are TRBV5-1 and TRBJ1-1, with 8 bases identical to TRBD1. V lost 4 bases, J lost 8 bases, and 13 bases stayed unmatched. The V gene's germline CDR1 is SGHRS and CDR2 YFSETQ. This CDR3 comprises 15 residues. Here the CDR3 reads CASSTGQGRGAEAFF. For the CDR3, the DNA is TGCGCCAGCAGCACCGGACAGGGAAGAGGGGCAGAAGCTTTCTTT. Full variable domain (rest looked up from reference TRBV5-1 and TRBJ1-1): KAGVTQTPRYLIKTRGQQVTLSCSPISGHRSVSWYQQTPGQGLQFLFEYFSETQRNKGNFPGRFSGRQFSNSRSEMNVSTLELGDSALYLCASSTGQGRGAEAFFGQGTRLTVV.